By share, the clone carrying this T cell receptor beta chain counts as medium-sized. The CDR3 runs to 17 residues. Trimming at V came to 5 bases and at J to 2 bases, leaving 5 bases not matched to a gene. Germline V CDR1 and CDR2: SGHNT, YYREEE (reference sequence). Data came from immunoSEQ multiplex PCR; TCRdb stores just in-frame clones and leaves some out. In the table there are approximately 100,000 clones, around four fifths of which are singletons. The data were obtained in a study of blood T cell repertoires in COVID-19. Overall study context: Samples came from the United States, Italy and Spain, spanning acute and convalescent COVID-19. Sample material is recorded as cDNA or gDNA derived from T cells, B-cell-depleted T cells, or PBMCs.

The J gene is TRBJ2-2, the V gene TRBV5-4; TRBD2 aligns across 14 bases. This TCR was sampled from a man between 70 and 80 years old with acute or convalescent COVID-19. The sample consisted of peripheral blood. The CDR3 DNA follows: TGTGCCAGCAGACAAGGACTAGCGGGAGGAAACACCGGGGAGCTGTTTTTT. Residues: CASRQGLAGGNTGELFF.